This TCR beta chain is from a study of cytomegalovirus exposure and HLA in healthy donors. Study conclusions and caveats: When the data were analyzed later, several of the most significant clusters appeared to be linked to common viral pathogens. The study recorded 160 or so TCR beta chains that were cytomegalovirus-associated.

With regard to this clone: The antigen remains unidentified.

13 Jbeta primers and 60 Vbeta primers were used for the PCR. Only in-frame clones appear in the TCRdb table, and some are missing; sequencing was by immunoSEQ multiplex PCR. The sample has about 140,000 clones, 65% to 85% seen once; the top ten hold about 3.7%. The CDR3 runs 15 residues. V trimming: 0 bases; J trimming: 6 bases; junction bases outside the gene matches: 6. The germline V gene encodes CDR1 MGHRA and CDR2 YSYEKL. This chain connects TRBV4-1 to TRBJ2-5; 8 positions match TRBD1. This sequence was found in a male donor in good health and CMV-seronegative. The sample consisted of PBMCs. The CDR3 nucleotides read TGCGCCAGCAGCCAAGAGGGGCAGGGGGCGAAGACCCAGTACTTC. Protein: CASSQEGQGAKTQYF.